These T cell receptor beta chains were read from a single sample in a study of shared clonotypes between healthy human individuals. The protocol was immunoSEQ multiplex PCR, while the TCRdb copy is restricted to in-frame clones and leaves out a portion. The sample lists about 690,000 clones, about nine tenths seen once, with around a third in the top ten. The sequenced sample consisted of memory CD8+ T cells from PBMCs. The receptors were gathered from a man younger than 35 in good health. Some clones in this sample may be carry-over from other donors' samples. Both conserved end residues are part of each CDR3. A D gene is named only where the DNA matches it firmly. Rows may omit the clone size; those that give it use once, few, many or a size class.

-	TRBV5-5	TRBJ2-7	TRBD2	CASRPSRGLAGSEQYF	TGTGCCAGCCGACCCTCCCGGGGACTAGCGGGAAGTGAGCAGTACTTC
-	TRBV4-3	TRBJ2-1	-	CASSRRRGHRYNEQFF	TGCGCCAGCAGCCGCCGCCGGGGACACCGGTACAATGAGCAGTTCTTC
-	TRBV5-1	TRBJ1-1	-	CASSETGFSEAFF	TGCGCCAGCAGCGAAACAGGTTTCTCTGAAGCTTTCTTT
-	TRBV6-1	TRBJ2-7	-	CASSEKTQYLSYEQYF	TGTGCCAGCAGTGAAAAAACTCAGTACCTATCCTACGAGCAGTACTTC
-	TRBV5-4	TRBJ2-1	-	CASSRRDIDEQFF	TGTGCCAGCAGCCGGCGGGATATCGATGAGCAGTTCTTC
-	TRBV19	TRBJ1-1	-	CASKGGTVVEAFF	TGTGCCAGTAAGGGGGGGACCGTAGTTGAAGCTTTCTTT
-	TRBV11-2	TRBJ1-1	TRBD1	CASSLTGAGATEAFF	TGTGCCAGCAGCTTGACAGGGGCGGGCGCGACTGAAGCTTTCTTT
-	TRBV10-3	TRBJ2-2	-	CAIRAVGAGELFF	TGTGCCATCAGGGCAGTTGGAGCCGGGGAGCTGTTTTTT
few	TRBV25-1	TRBJ1-4	TRBD1	CASLGTANEKLFF	TGTGCCAGCCTCGGGACAGCTAATGAAAAACTGTTTTTT
-	TRBV27	TRBJ2-7	TRBD2	CASSFGRKYEQYF	TGTGCCAGCAGTTTCGGGAGGAAGTACGAGCAGTACTTC
-	TRBV28	TRBJ2-7	TRBD2	CASSLWREPLEQYF	TGTGCCAGCAGTTTATGGCGGGAGCCCTTAGAGCAGTACTTC
-	TRBV7-9	TRBJ1-1	TRBD1	CASSSQGALAEAFF	TGTGCCAGCAGCTCACAGGGGGCTTTGGCTGAAGCTTTCTTT
-	TRBV27	TRBJ2-1	-	CASSPLDVLNEQFF	TGTGCCAGCAGCCCTCTGGATGTACTCAATGAGCAGTTCTTC
-	TRBV28	TRBJ2-3	TRBD1	CASSLLDRGWGTDTQYF	TGTGCCAGCAGTTTACTCGACAGGGGTTGGGGAACAGATACGCAGTATTTT
-	TRBV27	TRBJ1-1	-	CASSPTAMNTEAFF	TGTGCCAGCAGTCCTACAGCTATGAACACTGAAGCTTTCTTT
-	TRBV7-2	TRBJ2-3	-	CASSLGRADTQYF	TGTGCCAGCAGCTTGGGACGTGCAGATACGCAGTATTTT
-	TRBV4-1	TRBJ2-1	TRBD1	CASSQEPLGTETYNEQFF	TGCGCCAGCAGCCAAGAGCCACTCGGGACAGAGACGTACAATGAGCAGTTCTTC
-	TRBV6-1	TRBJ1-5	-	CASSEWGRDSNQPQHF	TGTGCCAGCAGTGAATGGGGACGAGATAGCAATCAGCCCCAGCATTTT
-	TRBV6-5	TRBJ1-5	-	CASSSLLGDQPQHF	TGTGCCAGCAGTTCACTGCTGGGGGATCAGCCCCAGCATTTT
-	TRBV28	TRBJ2-1	-	CASSLLGHSRPNEQFF	TGTGCCAGCAGTTTATTGGGACACTCGAGGCCCAATGAGCAGTTCTTC
-	TRBV4-2	TRBJ2-2	TRBD2	CASSQGIAGLNTGELFF	TGTGCCAGCAGCCAAGGAATAGCGGGGTTGAACACCGGGGAGCTGTTTTTT
-	TRBV19	TRBJ2-6	-	CASSISSSGANVLTF	TGTGCCAGTAGTATATCCAGCTCTGGGGCCAACGTCCTGACTTTC
-	TRBV5-1	TRBJ2-1	TRBD2	CASSRGRARENEQFF	TGCGCCAGCAGCCGAGGGAGGGCCCGAGAGAATGAGCAGTTCTTC
-	TRBV11-2	TRBJ2-5	-	CASSRTPQGETQYF	TGTGCCAGCAGCCGTACACCCCAGGGAGAGACCCAGTACTTC
-	TRBV18	TRBJ2-1	TRBD2	CASSMPGLAASREQFF	TGTGCCAGCTCTATGCCGGGACTAGCGGCCTCCCGCGAGCAGTTCTTC
-	TRBV2	TRBJ2-7	TRBD2	CASKGTSGLYEQYF	TGTGCCAGCAAAGGGACTAGCGGCCTCTACGAGCAGTACTTC
-	TRBV19	TRBJ1-2	-	CASTTNDSPLNYGYTF	TGTGCCAGTACTACAAATGACTCCCCTTTAAACTATGGCTACACCTTC
-	TRBV6-5	TRBJ1-1	-	CASSPGYTEAFF	TGTGCCAGCAGTCCAGGATACACTGAAGCTTTCTTT
once	TRBV19	TRBJ2-5	TRBD1	CASGDRSQETQYF	TGTGCCAGCGGGGACAGATCCCAAGAGACCCAGTACTTC
-	TRBV11-2	TRBJ2-1	TRBD2	CASSSVAGGQFF	TGTGCCAGCAGCTCCGTAGCGGGGGGGCAGTTCTTC
-	TRBV19	TRBJ1-4	TRBD1	CASSSYRGLVATNEKLFF	TGTGCCAGTAGTAGTTACAGGGGGCTGGTTGCAACTAATGAAAAACTGTTTTTT
-	TRBV6-1	TRBJ1-5	TRBD1	CASSGRDRYNQPQHF	TGTGCCAGCAGTGGCCGGGACAGGTACAATCAGCCCCAGCATTTT
-	TRBV11-2	TRBJ1-1	TRBD1	CASSPGQGLTEAFF	TGTGCCAGCAGCCCGGGACAGGGTTTAACTGAAGCTTTCTTT
-	TRBV28	TRBJ2-7	TRBD1	CASSLGTDPYEQYF	TGTGCCAGCAGTTTAGGGACAGACCCCTACGAGCAGTACTTC
once	TRBV7-9	TRBJ1-1	-	CASSLGTTEAFF	TGTGCCAGCAGCTTGGGGACAACTGAAGCTTTCTTT
-	TRBV15	TRBJ1-1	-	CATSGPTGGYTEAFF	TGTGCCACCAGCGGTCCGACCGGGGGCTACACTGAAGCTTTCTTT
-	TRBV7-9	TRBJ1-1	TRBD1	CASSFSGGEAFF	TGTGCCAGCAGCTTCTCAGGGGGTGAAGCTTTCTTT
-	TRBV18	TRBJ2-2	TRBD2	CASSPPSGRALFANTGELFF	TGTGCCAGCTCACCACCTAGCGGGAGGGCCTTGTTCGCGAACACCGGGGAGCTGTTTTTT
-	TRBV5-1	TRBJ1-1	-	CASSPWPGNTEAFF	TGCGCCAGCAGCCCATGGCCTGGGAACACTGAAGCTTTCTTT
-	TRBV7-9	TRBJ2-7	TRBD1	CASSLPDRGPNSVYEQYF	TGTGCCAGCAGCTTGCCGGACAGGGGTCCCAATTCTGTCTACGAGCAGTACTTC
many	TRBV4-3	TRBJ1-2	-	CASSLSADGGSGYTF	TGCGCCAGCAGCCTATCGGCTGACGGGGGGTCTGGCTACACCTTC
-	TRBV5-6	TRBJ2-3	-	CASSLGETDTQYF	TGTGCCAGCAGCTTGGGGGAAACAGATACGCAGTATTTT
-	TRBV27	TRBJ2-2	-	CASSLGLAMGTGELFF	TGTGCCAGCAGTTTAGGGCTAGCTATGGGCACCGGGGAGCTGTTTTTT
-	TRBV28	TRBJ2-7	-	CASPRRYEQYF	TGTGCCAGTCCTAGACGGTACGAGCAGTACTTC
-	TRBV4-1	TRBJ1-5	-	CASSPGQSGQPQHF	TGCGCCAGCAGCCCAGGACAGTCGGGTCAGCCCCAGCATTTT
-	TRBV9	TRBJ2-1	TRBD2	CASSVGAGGYNEQFF	TGTGCCAGCAGCGTAGGAGCGGGAGGGTACAATGAGCAGTTCTTC
-	TRBV29-1	TRBJ1-2	TRBD1	CSVTGQGPYGYTF	TGCAGCGTCACGGGACAGGGCCCCTATGGCTACACCTTC
-	TRBV10-3	TRBJ2-1	-	CATERGNEQFF	TGTGCCACTGAACGGGGTAATGAGCAGTTCTTC
few	TRBV19	TRBJ1-1	TRBD1	CASRATGITEAFF	TGTGCCAGTAGGGCGACAGGGATCACTGAAGCTTTCTTT
once	TRBV7-9	TRBJ1-2	TRBD1	CASREGNRGNYGYTF	TGTGCCAGCAGAGAAGGGAACAGGGGAAACTATGGCTACACCTTC
many	TRBV5-1	TRBJ2-1	-	CASSSTRYNEQFF	TGCGCCAGCAGCTCCACTAGGTACAATGAGCAGTTCTTC